This T cell receptor beta chain was found in a study of CD8+CD57+ T cells in acquired aplastic anemia. Study background: DNA per sorted CD4+ or CD8+ sample ranged roughly 0.18 to 30 ug, averaging roughly 3.2 ug. Study-level points and caveats: Common to patients and controls were twenty-nine CD8+ CDR3 sequences.

The CDR3 consists of 14 residues. The ends lost 8 bases at V and 4 bases at J; junction bases unmatched: 9. Looked up from germline, CDR1 is SGHTA and CDR2 is FQGNSA. Comment on this clonotype: Its antigen is still unknown.

Sequencing involved patients with CD8+CD57+ cell expansion previously shown by flow cytometry. None of the patients had been given any therapy when their blood was sampled. CDR3 and TCR beta VDJ profiling relied on genomic DNA as the template. MiXCR, run by TCRdb on the reads, gives a single entry per CDR3 protein. This table has around 430,000 distinct CDR3 sequences, more than 25% appearing once. The sample was sorted CD4+, CD8+, or CD8+CD57+ T cells (not recorded which) from PBMCs. The V call is TRBV7-2, the J call TRBJ1-1; 8 bases are a match to TRBD1. This receptor was identified in a human donor with aplastic anemia. The CDR3 nucleotides are TGTGCCAGCGAGAACCGGGGACAGGCCACTGAAGCTTTCTTT. Amino acids: CASENRGQATEAFF.